A single sample gave rise to the 20 T cell receptor beta chains below, sequenced in a study of shared clonotypes between healthy human individuals. Profiled with immunoSEQ multiplex PCR; TCRdb holds only in-frame clones, not every one. Of a few million clones in the sample, approximately 95% were seen once. Sequencing was done on a sample of naive CD4+ T cells from PBMCs. As to subset: CD45RA+ positively selected. All receptors come from a man between 18 and 35 years old in good health. Some clones in this sample may be carry-over from other donors' samples.

The chain links TRBV30 to TRBJ2-5; 7 bases agree with TRBD2. CDR1 GTSNPN and CDR2 SVGIG come from the germline V gene (reference sequence). J gave up 2 bases and V 2 bases, and 8 bases lay outside the gene matches. There are 15 residues in the CDR3. The CDR3 coding sequence is TGTGCCTGGAGTAGGCTAGCGGCGTTACAAGAGACCCAGTACTTC. Protein: CAWSRLAALQETQYF. Full variable domain (outside the CDR3, taken from reference TRBV30 and TRBJ2-5): SQTIHQWPATLVQPVGSPLSLECTVEGTSNPNLYWYRQAAGRGLQLLFYSVGIGQISSEVPQNLSASRPQDRQFILSSKKLLLSDSGFYLCAWSRLAALQETQYFGPGTRLLVL.

V usage is TRBV7-7 and J usage is TRBJ2-5; no clear D. The germline V gene has CDR1 SSHAT and CDR2 FNYEAQ (reference sequence). Trimming took off 5 bases at V and 3 bases at J, with 13 bases between the two ends. CDR3 length: 14 residues. For the CDR3, the DNA is TGTGCCAGCAGCATCCTAGGCAGAGAAGAGACCCAGTACTTC. Protein: CASSILGREETQYF.

The CDR3 spells CASSQGPGATNEKLFF. DNA for the CDR3: TGCGCCAGCAGCCAAGGTCCGGGGGCAACTAATGAAAAACTGTTTTTT. This chain joins TRBV4-1 and TRBJ1-4; TRBD1 is a possible D gene (5 bases). V gave up 1 base and J gave up 0 bases, with 9 bases separating them. The CDR3 length is 16 residues. CDR1 and CDR2 from the germline V gene are MGHRA and YSYEKL.

J is TRBJ2-7 and V is TRBV18; 14 bases line up with TRBD2. Germline V CDR1 and CDR2: KGHSH, LQKENI. The CDR3 contains 18 residues. V lost 0 bases to trimming and J lost 6 bases; unmatched junction nucleotides: 10. The CDR3 bases are TGTGCCAGCTCACCACCTGGACTAGCGGGAGGAGGTGGGTCCGAGCAGTACTTC. This translates into CASSPPGLAGGGGSEQYF.

This CDR3 reads CASSKGAACRLDEQFF. CDR3 nucleotides: TGTGCCAGCAGCAAAGGGGCGGCCTGTAGATTAGATGAGCAGTTCTTC. The chain employs TRBV21-1 and TRBJ2-1. TRBV21-1 is a recognized pseudogene. The CDR3 loop spans 16 amino acids.

Here the CDR3 reads CASSARDRGGYGYTF. As DNA, the CDR3 is TGTGCCAGCAGCGCCCGGGACAGGGGTGGATATGGCTACACCTTC. The chain uses TRBV7-8 and TRBJ1-2, with 10 positions matching TRBD1. The V gene's germline CDR1 is SGHVS and CDR2 FQNEAQ. Germline trimming cut 5 bases from V and 5 bases from J; bases unmatched to any gene: 8. CDR3 size: 15 residues.

This clone appeared a single time. This rearrangement joins TRBV19 to TRBJ2-7; 8 positions match TRBD1. The V segment lost 5 bases and the J segment 3 bases; nucleotides outside the gene matches: 9. There are 15 residues in the CDR3. The germline gives CDR1 LNHDA, CDR2 SQIVND (reference sequence). Written as DNA, the CDR3 is TGTGCCAGTAGTGCACAGGGGGGCTTCGGCTACGAGCAGTACTTC. This codes for CASSAQGGFGYEQYF.

This clone was detected only once. Different DNA sequences within this sample yield the same CDR3. The CDR3 sequence is CASSLWGGETQYF. CDR3 in DNA: TGTGCCAGCAGTTTATGGGGTGGAGAGACCCAGTACTTC. This chain links TRBV28 with TRBJ2-5; no clear D gene. With 0 bases removed from V and 4 bases from J, the gap between germline ends came to 6 bases. Germline V CDR1 and CDR2: MDHEN, SYDVKM. The CDR3 totals 13 residues.

The rearrangement uses TRBV29-1 and TRBJ2-7, with D possibly matching TRBD1 (6 bases). The CDR3 spans 16 residues. In germline, CDR1 is SQVTM, CDR2 ANQGSEA. V lost 0 bases and J lost 6, with 21 bases in between. This CDR3 reads CSVEDPFRGKGSEQYF. Here the CDR3 DNA reads TGCAGCGTTGAAGACCCCTTTAGGGGGAAGGGATCCGAGCAGTACTTC.

The DNA of the CDR3 is TGTGCCAGCAGCTTGTCAGGGGGCGGCAATCAGCCCCAGCATTTT. Translated: CASSLSGGGNQPQHF. The J gene is TRBJ1-5, the V gene TRBV7-9; 8 nucleotides align to TRBD1. This CDR3 comprises 15 residues. The germline V gene encodes CDR1 SEHNR and CDR2 FQNEAQ (reference sequence). With V trimmed by 3 bases and J by 2 bases, 3 bases remained unmatched. The whole variable domain, filled in from reference TRBV7-9 and TRBJ1-5, reads DTGVSQNPRHKITKRGQNVTFRCDPISEHNRLYWYRQTLGQGPEFLTYFQNEAQLEKSRLLSDRFSAERPKGSFSTLEIQRTEQGDSAMYLCASSLSGGGNQPQHFGDGTRLSIL.

The chain joins TRBV28 to TRBJ2-3, with D maybe TRBD1 (6 bases). CDR1 is MDHEN and CDR2 is SYDVKM in the germline V gene. CDR3 length: 16 residues. V was shortened by 4 bases and J by 4 bases, with 18 bases between the two germline ends. CDR3 in amino acids: CASSSQGVGAPDTQYF. CDR3 bases: TGTGCCAGCAGTTCCCAGGGAGTGGGGGCCCCAGATACGCAGTATTTT. Full variable domain (missing parts from reference TRBV28 and TRBJ2-3): DVKVTQSSRYLVKRTGEKVFLECVQDMDHENMFWYRQDPGLGLRLIYFSYDVKMKEKGDIPEGYSVSREKKERFSLILESASTNQTSMYLCASSSQGVGAPDTQYFGPGTRLTVL.

The chain joins TRBV7-9 to TRBJ2-5, with a possible D match to TRBD1 (5 bases). The DNA end is more similar to TRBJ2-7, so the J call may be wrong. There are 14 residues in the CDR3. CDR1 and CDR2 from the germline V gene are SEHNR and FQNEAQ (reference sequence). CDR3 bases: TGTGCCAGCGTCGATACAGGCAGCGATGGCGAGCAGTACTTC. Translated, it gives CASVDTGSDGEQYF.

The chain employs TRBV5-1 and TRBJ2-2, with unresolved D. The ends were cut back, 1 base at V and 0 bases at J, with 16 bases in the middle. The V gene's germline CDR1 is SGHRS and CDR2 YFSETQ. This CDR3 contains 18 residues. The CDR3 reads CASSLRIPIDTNTGELFF. Here the CDR3 DNA reads TGCGCCAGCAGCTTGCGAATTCCAATCGATACGAACACCGGGGAGCTGTTTTTT.

This sequence joins TRBV13 and TRBJ2-3; perhaps TRBD2 as D (5 bases). Germline V lookup: CDR1 PRHDT, CDR2 FYEKMQ (reference sequence). The CDR3 totals 14 residues. V dropped 2 bases and J dropped 4 bases, with 10 bases sitting between them. CDR3 amino acids: CASSLRLAADTQYF. CDR3 sequence (DNA): TGTGCCAGCAGCTTACGGCTAGCCGCAGATACGCAGTATTTT.

The chain joins TRBV28 to TRBJ2-7; 13 nucleotides align to TRBD2. Trimming took 6 bases from V and 9 from J; bases not matched to a gene: 8. Germline CDR1 MDHEN, CDR2 SYDVKM. The CDR3 runs 14 residues. The CDR3 sequence: CASSSGLAGEVQYF. In DNA, the CDR3 is TGTGCCAGCAGCTCCGGACTAGCGGGAGAGGTGCAGTACTTC.

In this sample, this clone turned up once. Given a much more abundant clone one base away, this may be a read error. The genes are TRBV5-1 and TRBJ2-3; tentative D call: TRBD2 (6 bases). The CDR3 consists of 13 residues. The V end was cut by 3 bases, the J end by 1 base, with 6 bases between. From germline, CDR1 is SGHRS and CDR2 YFSETQ. CDR3 nucleotide sequence: TGCGCCAGCAGCTGGGGGGGCACAGATACGCAGTATTTT. Encoded protein: CASSWGGTDTQYF.

This chain joins TRBV28 and TRBJ1-4, with a weak D call TRBD1 (5 bases). The CDR3 runs to 15 residues. From germline, CDR1 is MDHEN and CDR2 SYDVKM. Trimming shortened V by 7 bases and J by 7 bases, and 19 bases separated the two germline ends. Here the CDR3 DNA reads TGTGCCAGCACCCCCAGGGCTTATCGAGGTGAAAAACTGTTTTTT. It encodes CASTPRAYRGEKLFF.

The chain combines TRBV10-3 with TRBJ2-5; TRBD2 might be the D (6 bases). Germline V gene data show CDR1 as ENHRY and CDR2 as SYGVKD. Trimming took 4 bases from V and 10 from J, leaving 28 bases between them. The CDR3 length is 17 residues. CDR3 DNA: TGTGCCATCAGTGGGACTATTGGTGGGCCGCGGTCTGGGGACCAGTACTTC. It codes for CAISGTIGGPRSGDQYF.

The chain couples TRBV28 to TRBJ1-3; a possible D gene is TRBD1 (6 bases). The CDR3 covers 14 residues. Germline assignment: CDR1 MDHEN and CDR2 SYDVKM. V dropped 7 bases and J dropped 5 bases, with 15 bases sitting between them. The CDR3 DNA sequence: TGTGCCAGCATTGGGGGGGCCTTAAGAAACACCATATATTTT. Translation gives CASIGGALRNTIYF.

The chain employs TRBV28 and TRBJ1-1, with TRBD1 identical over 7 bases. CDR1 and CDR2 from the germline V gene are MDHEN and SYDVKM. Unmatched junction bases numbered 7, after V lost 7 bases and J lost 5 bases. CDR3 length: 13 amino acids. The CDR3: CASIWQGGTEAFF. The CDR3 nucleotides read TGTGCCAGCATTTGGCAGGGGGGTACTGAAGCTTTCTTT.